This T cell receptor (beta chain) was identified in a study of blood T cells in healthy people across ages. Donors gave around 9.8 milliliters of peripheral blood apiece. With a J-beta primer mix and a sample-barcoded 5' primer, a second PCR ran about 7 to 12 cycles. One entry per CDR3 protein results from TCRdb running MiXCR on the 5' RACE reads. Seen here are about 720,000 distinct CDR3 sequences, approximately 22% observed once, and the top ten hold about 20%. This clonotype was found a few times. Its antigen is as yet unknown. Germline V gene data show CDR1 as SGHTA and CDR2 as FQGNSA. The CDR3 extends over 17 amino acids. Study conclusions and caveats: Unsorted PBMCs blocked a conclusive comparison of naive and antigen-experienced cells. In the absence of known donor CMV status, changes in expanded clonotypes were possibly confounded.

The sequence was obtained from a man aged 65 to 85 in good health. The chain employs TRBV7-2 and TRBJ2-5, with D perhaps matching TRBD2 (5 bases). TRBJ2-1 explains the end of the DNA better; the J call may be wrong. Material for sequencing was blood. CDR3 amino acids: CASSLVRARDGLDEQFF. CDR3 sequence (DNA): TGTGCCAGCAGCTTAGTTCGTGCGAGGGATGGTTTAGATGAGCAGTTCTTC.